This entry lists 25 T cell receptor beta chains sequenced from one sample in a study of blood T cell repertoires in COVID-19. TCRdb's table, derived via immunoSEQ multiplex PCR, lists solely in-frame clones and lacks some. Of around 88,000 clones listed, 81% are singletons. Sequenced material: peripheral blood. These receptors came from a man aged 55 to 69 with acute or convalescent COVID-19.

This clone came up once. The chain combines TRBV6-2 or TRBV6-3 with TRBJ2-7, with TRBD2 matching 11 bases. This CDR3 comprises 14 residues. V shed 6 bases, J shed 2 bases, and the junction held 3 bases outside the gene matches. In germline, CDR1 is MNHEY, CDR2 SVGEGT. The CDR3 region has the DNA TGTGCCAGCAGCCGACTAGCGGGAACCTACGAGCAGTACTTC. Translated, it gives CASSRLAGTYEQYF.

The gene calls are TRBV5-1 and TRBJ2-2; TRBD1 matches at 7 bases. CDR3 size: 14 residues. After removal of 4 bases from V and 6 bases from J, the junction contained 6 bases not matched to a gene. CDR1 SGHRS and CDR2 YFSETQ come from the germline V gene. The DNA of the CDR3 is TGCGCCAGCAGCCCTAGACAGGGCCCCGGGGAGCTGTTTTTT. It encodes CASSPRQGPGELFF.

CDR3 amino acids: CSASLAGTSTDTQYF. In nucleotides, the CDR3 is TGCAGTGCTAGTCTAGCGGGGACTAGCACAGATACGCAGTATTTT. The V gene is TRBV20-1, the J gene TRBJ2-3, with TRBD2 matching over 9 bases. V gave up 3 bases and J gave up 0 bases; unmatched junction bases: 4. Germline CDR1 DFQATT, CDR2 SNEGSKA (reference sequence). The CDR3 covers 15 residues.

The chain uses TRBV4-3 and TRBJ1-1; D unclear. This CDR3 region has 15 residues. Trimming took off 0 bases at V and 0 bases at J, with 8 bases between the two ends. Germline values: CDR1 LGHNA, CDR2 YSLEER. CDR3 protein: CASSQEALVNTEAFF. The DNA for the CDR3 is TGCGCCAGCAGCCAAGAAGCCCTAGTGAACACTGAAGCTTTCTTT.

The CDR3 nucleotides read TGTGCCAGCAGCGTAGACCCCGGGAACCAAGAGACCCAGTACTTC. This sequence encodes CASSVDPGNQETQYF. The V gene is TRBV9, the J gene TRBJ2-5, with a weak D call TRBD2 (5 bases). V was pared by 0 bases and J by 0 bases, with 9 bases between. The CDR3 spans 15 residues. Germline CDR1 SGDLS, CDR2 YYNGEE. Together with reference TRBV9 and TRBJ2-5, the CDR3 gives the full variable domain: DSGVTQTPKHLITATGQRVTLRCSPRSGDLSVYWYQQSLDQGLQFLIQYYNGEERAKGNILERFSAQQFPDLHSELNLSSLELGDSALYFCASSVDPGNQETQYFGPGTRLLVL.

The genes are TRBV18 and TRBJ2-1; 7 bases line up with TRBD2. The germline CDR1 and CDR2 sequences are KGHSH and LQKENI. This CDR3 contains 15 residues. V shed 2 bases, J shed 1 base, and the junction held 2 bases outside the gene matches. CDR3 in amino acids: CASSPAGVSYNEQFF. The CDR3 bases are TGTGCCAGCTCACCAGCGGGAGTGTCCTACAATGAGCAGTTCTTC.

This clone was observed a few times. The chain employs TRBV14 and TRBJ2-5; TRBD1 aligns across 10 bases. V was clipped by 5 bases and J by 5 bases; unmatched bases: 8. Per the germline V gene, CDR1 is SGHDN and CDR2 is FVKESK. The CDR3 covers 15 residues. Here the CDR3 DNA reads TGTGCCAGCAGCACAGGACAGGGGGGAATGGAGACCCAGTACTTC. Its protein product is CASSTGQGGMETQYF.

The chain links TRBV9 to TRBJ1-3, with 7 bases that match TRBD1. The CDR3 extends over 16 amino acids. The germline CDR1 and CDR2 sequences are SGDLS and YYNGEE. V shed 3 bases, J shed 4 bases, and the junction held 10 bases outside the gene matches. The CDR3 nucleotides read TGTGCCAGCAGCGACAGAGGGACAGCTAGAGGAAACACCATATATTTT. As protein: CASSDRGTARGNTIYF.

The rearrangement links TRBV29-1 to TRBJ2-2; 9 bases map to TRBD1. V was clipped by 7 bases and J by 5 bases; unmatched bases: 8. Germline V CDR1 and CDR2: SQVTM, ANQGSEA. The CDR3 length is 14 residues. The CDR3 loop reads CSASTGTGTGELFF. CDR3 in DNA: TGCAGCGCCAGCACCGGGACAGGGACCGGGGAGCTGTTTTTT.

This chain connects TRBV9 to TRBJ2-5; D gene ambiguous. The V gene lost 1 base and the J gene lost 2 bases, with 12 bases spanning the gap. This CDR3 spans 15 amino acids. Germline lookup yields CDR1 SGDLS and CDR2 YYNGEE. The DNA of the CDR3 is TGTGCCAGCAGCGTATTGGCTAGACCACAAGAGACCCAGTACTTC. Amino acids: CASSVLARPQETQYF.

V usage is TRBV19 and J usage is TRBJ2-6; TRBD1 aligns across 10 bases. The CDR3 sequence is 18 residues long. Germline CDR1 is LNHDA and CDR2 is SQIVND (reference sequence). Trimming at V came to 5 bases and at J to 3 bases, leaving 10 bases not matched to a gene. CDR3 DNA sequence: TGTGCCAGTAGTTCCGGGACAGGGGTGCTTTTTGGGGCCAACGTCCTGACTTTC. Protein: CASSSGTGVLFGANVLTF.

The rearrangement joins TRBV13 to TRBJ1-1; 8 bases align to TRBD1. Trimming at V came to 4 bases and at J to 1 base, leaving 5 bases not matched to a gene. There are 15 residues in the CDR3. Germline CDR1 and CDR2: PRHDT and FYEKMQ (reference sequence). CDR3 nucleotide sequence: TGTGCCAGCAGCTATTGGACAGGGCAGAACACTGAAGCTTTCTTT. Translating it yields CASSYWTGQNTEAFF.

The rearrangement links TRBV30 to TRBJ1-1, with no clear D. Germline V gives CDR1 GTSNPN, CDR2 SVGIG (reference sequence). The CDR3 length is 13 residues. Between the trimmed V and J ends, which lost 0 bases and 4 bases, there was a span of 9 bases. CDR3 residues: CAWSVIGGTEAFF. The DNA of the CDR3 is TGTGCCTGGAGTGTAATCGGTGGCACTGAAGCTTTCTTT.

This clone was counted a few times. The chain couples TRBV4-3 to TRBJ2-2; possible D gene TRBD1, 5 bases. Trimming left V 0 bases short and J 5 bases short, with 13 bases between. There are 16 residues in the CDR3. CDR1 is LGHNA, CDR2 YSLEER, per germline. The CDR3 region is CASSQERGVGTGELFF. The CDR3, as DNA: TGCGCCAGCAGCCAAGAAAGGGGCGTTGGGACCGGGGAGCTGTTTTTT.

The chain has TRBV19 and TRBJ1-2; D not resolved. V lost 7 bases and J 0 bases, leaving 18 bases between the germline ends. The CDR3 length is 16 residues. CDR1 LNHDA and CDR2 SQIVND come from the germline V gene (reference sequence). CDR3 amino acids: CASTPDTTETNYGYTF. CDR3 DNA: TGTGCCAGTACCCCTGACACAACCGAAACTAACTATGGCTACACCTTC.

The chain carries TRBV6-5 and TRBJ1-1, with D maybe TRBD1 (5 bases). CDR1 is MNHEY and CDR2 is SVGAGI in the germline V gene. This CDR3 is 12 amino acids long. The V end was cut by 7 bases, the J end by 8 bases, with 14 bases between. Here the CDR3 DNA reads TGTGCCAGCACAGGGCCATATGGAGAAGCTTTCTTT. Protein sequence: CASTGPYGEAFF.

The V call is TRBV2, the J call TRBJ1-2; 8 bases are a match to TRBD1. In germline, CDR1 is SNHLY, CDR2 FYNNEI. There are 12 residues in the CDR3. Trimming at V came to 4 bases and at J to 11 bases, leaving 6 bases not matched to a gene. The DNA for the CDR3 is TGTGCCAGCAGTGTGGGGACAGGCAGTTACACCTTC. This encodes CASSVGTGSYTF. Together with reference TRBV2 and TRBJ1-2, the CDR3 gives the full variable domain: EPEVTQTPSHQVTQMGQEVILRCVPISNHLYFYWYRQILGQKVEFLVSFYNNEISEKSEIFDDQFSVERPDGSNFTLKIRSTKLEDSAMYFCASSVGTGSYTFGSGTRLTVV.

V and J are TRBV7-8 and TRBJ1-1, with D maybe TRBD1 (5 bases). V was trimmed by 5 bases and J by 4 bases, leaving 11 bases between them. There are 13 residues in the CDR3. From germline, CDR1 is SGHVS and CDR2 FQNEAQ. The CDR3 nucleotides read TGTGCCAGCAGCGGCAGGGCGGCCACTGAAGCTTTCTTT. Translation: CASSGRAATEAFF.

DNA for the CDR3: TGTGCCAGCAGTTACGGTAGCGGGGGATCCTACGAGCAGTACTTC. The encoded protein is CASSYGSGGSYEQYF. V gene TRBV6-2 or TRBV6-3 combines with J gene TRBJ2-7, with 9 bases aligning to TRBD2. The CDR3 is 15 amino acids. Per the germline V gene, CDR1 is MNHEY and CDR2 is SVGEGT. V dropped 2 bases and J dropped 1; count of bases not matched to a gene: 3.

The CDR3: CASSLTSGIYEQFF. The CDR3, as DNA: TGCGCCAGCAGCTTGACTAGCGGGATCTATGAGCAGTTCTTC. This chain joins TRBV5-1 and TRBJ2-1; 10 nucleotides match TRBD2. In germline, CDR1 is SGHRS, CDR2 YFSETQ. With 1 base clipped from V and 8 bases from J, the junction kept 3 bases outside the gene matches. The CDR3 has 14 residues.

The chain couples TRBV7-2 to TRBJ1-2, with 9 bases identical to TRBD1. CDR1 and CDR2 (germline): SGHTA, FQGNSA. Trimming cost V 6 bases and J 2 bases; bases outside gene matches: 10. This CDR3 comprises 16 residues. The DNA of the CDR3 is TGTGCCAGCAGTCGGGACAGGGCGCCGCCAAACTATGGCTACACCTTC. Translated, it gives CASSRDRAPPNYGYTF.

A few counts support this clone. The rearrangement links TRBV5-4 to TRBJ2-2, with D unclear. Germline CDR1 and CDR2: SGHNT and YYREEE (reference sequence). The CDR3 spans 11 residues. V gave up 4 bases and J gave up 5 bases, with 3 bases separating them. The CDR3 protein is CASSATGELFF. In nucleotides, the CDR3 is TGTGCCAGCAGCGCGACCGGGGAGCTGTTTTTT. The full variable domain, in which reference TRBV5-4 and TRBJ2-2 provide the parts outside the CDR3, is ETGVTQSPTHLIKTRGQQVTLRCSSQSGHNTVSWYQQALGQGPQFIFQYYREEENGRGNFPPRFSGLQFPNYSSELNVNALELDDSALYLCASSATGELFFGEGSRLTVL.

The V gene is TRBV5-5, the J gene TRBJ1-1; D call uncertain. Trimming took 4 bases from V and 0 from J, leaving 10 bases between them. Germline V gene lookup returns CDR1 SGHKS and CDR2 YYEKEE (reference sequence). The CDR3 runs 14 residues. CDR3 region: CASSRSHLNTEAFF. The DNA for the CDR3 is TGTGCCAGCAGCAGAAGTCACTTGAACACTGAAGCTTTCTTT.

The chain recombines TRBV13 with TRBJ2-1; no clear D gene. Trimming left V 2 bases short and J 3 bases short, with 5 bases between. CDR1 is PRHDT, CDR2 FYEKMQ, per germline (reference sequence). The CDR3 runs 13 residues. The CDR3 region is CASSLLYYNEQFF. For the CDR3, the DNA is TGTGCCAGCAGCTTACTATACTACAATGAGCAGTTCTTC.

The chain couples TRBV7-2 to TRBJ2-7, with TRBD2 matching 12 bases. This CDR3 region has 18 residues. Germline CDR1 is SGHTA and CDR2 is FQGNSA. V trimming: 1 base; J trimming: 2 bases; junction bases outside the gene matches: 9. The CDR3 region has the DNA TGTGCCAGCAGCTTAGGACTAGCGGGAGCCCTATACCCCTACGAGCAGTACTTC. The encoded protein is CASSLGLAGALYPYEQYF.